This is a list of T cell receptor beta chains from one sample in a study of spatial heterogeneity in lung cancer. From the 5' RACE reads, TCRdb called clonotypes with MiXCR, one entry per CDR3 protein. The sample includes 110,000 or so distinct CDR3 sequences, 10% to 12% seen only once; the top ten take roughly a quarter. The sequencing here drew on PBMCs, taken at follow-up. The receptor source for this set is a female donor with early-stage non-small cell lung cancer. CDR3s include the opening cysteine and the closing phenylalanine or tryptophan. Each record gives: clone size, J gene, V gene, D gene, CDR3 DNA, CDR3 protein. D genes are given only for firm matches. Clone size is given for some rows only: seen once, a few or many times, or a class if the clone is expanded.

>few|TRBJ2-1|TRBV7-2|-
TGTGCCAGCAGCTTTTCAGGGGACAAGAGGTTCTTC
CASSFSGDKRFF
>few|TRBJ2-5|TRBV5-1|-
TGCGCCAGCAGCGGAGAGTCAGAGACCCAGTACTTC
CASSGESETQYF
>few|TRBJ1-5|TRBV15|-
TGTGCCACCAGCAGAGATCCCCTTATAAGCAATCAGCCCCAGCATTTT
CATSRDPLISNQPQHF
>-|TRBJ2-5|TRBV11-1|TRBD1
TGTGCCAGCAGCTTCTCACAGGGGGCGCTGGGCCAAGAGACCCAGTACTTC
CASSFSQGALGQETQYF
>few|TRBJ2-2|TRBV4-1|-
TGCGCCAGCAGCCCTTTTGGGGGGATGCCCGGGGAGCTGTTTTTT
CASSPFGGMPGELFF
>-|TRBJ1-2|TRBV6-6|-
TGTGCCAGCAGTCTGACAGTTAATGGCTACACCTTC
CASSLTVNGYTF
>many|TRBJ1-5|TRBV6-2/TRBV6-3|-
TGTGCCAGCAGACCCCAGGAGACCAATCAGCCCCAGCATTTT
CASRPQETNQPQHF
>many|TRBJ2-7|TRBV28|-
TGTGCCAGCAGTTTTGGATATGGGGCCTCCTACGAGCAGTACTTC
CASSFGYGASYEQYF
>-|TRBJ2-7|TRBV2|-
TGTGCCAGCCGACTGGACACGTACTACGAGCAGTACTTC
CASRLDTYYEQYF
>few|TRBJ2-6|TRBV15|-
TGTGCCACCAGCAGAGATCCAAGGAACAGTCTGGGGGCCAACGTCCTGACTTTC
CATSRDPRNSLGANVLTF
>-|TRBJ2-3|TRBV28|TRBD2
TGTGCCAGCAGTAGGCGACTAGCCCGCACAGATACGCAGTATTTT
CASSRRLARTDTQYF
>-|TRBJ1-5|TRBV5-1|TRBD1
TGCGCCAGCAGCTTGGGAGCAGGGGGTGGCAATCAGCCCCAGCATTTT
CASSLGAGGGNQPQHF
>many|TRBJ1-4|TRBV4-2|-
TGTGCCAGCAGCCAGGTTCCAGGGGCAGCTAATGAAAAACTGTTTTTT
CASSQVPGAANEKLFF
>-|TRBJ2-7|TRBV29-1|TRBD2
TGCAGCGTCCGGACTAGCTCCTACGAGCAGTACTTC
CSVRTSSYEQYF
>-|TRBJ2-3|TRBV5-1|-
TGCGCCAGCAGCTTCCAGGCGGAGAGCACAGATACGCAGTATTTT
CASSFQAESTDTQYF
>-|TRBJ2-1|TRBV5-5|-
TGTGCCAGCAGCTTGTCCGCCGTGAGCTCCTACAATGAGCAGTTCTTC
CASSLSAVSSYNEQFF
>few|TRBJ1-4|TRBV18|TRBD1
TGTGCCAGCTCACCACCTTCGACAGGGCCTGAAAAACTGTTTTTT
CASSPPSTGPEKLFF
>many|TRBJ1-2|TRBV2|-
TGTGCCAGCAGCACTATTGGGTCTAACTATGGCTACACCTTC
CASSTIGSNYGYTF
>few|TRBJ2-1|TRBV6-1|-
TGTGCCAGCAGCCTTAAATTGGAGCAGTTCTTC
CASSLKLEQFF
>-|TRBJ1-6|TRBV27|-
TGTGCCAGCAGACCGCCCGGCAGGGCGGCGTCACCCCTCCACTTT
CASRPPGRAASPLHF
>many|TRBJ1-1|TRBV15|-
TGTGCCACCAGCAGGGCCAACACTGAAGCTTTCTTT
CATSRANTEAFF
>-|TRBJ1-1|TRBV6-5|TRBD1
TGTGCCAGCAGCTTCTCGACAGGGGGGAACACTGAAGCTTTCTTT
CASSFSTGGNTEAFF
>-|TRBJ1-6|TRBV4-2|-
TGTGCCAACAGCCAAGATCGGGATTCACCCCTCCACTTT
CANSQDRDSPLHF
>-|TRBJ2-1|TRBV4-1|-
TGCGCCAGCAGCCAAGTTGTTCAGGGAAGACTCTACAATGAGCAGTTCTTC
CASSQVVQGRLYNEQFF